This T cell receptor (beta chain) was sequenced for a study of OX40 agonist ivuxolimab in advanced cancers. As for the study in general: Treatment received earlier with anti-PD-1, anti-PD-L1 or anti-CTLA-4 agents was allowed, and under 50% had some.

Profiling relied on immunoSEQ multiplex PCR, and the TCRdb table lists in-frame clones only, not all of them. Of some 74,000 clones in the sample, around 90% were seen once. V was clipped by 1 base and J by 5 bases, with 17 bases between them. Germline V CDR1 and CDR2: MNHNS, SASEGT. This CDR3 region has 16 residues. The sequence came from an adult with an advanced solid tumor such as melanoma, head and neck, liver or kidney cancer. Sequences were derived from CD4+ or CD8+ T cells sorted from blood, sampled in a trial of the OX40 agonist ivuxolimab. The chain couples TRBV6-1 to TRBJ1-2; D is perhaps TRBD1 (5 bases). The CDR3 loop reads CASSEDEGRWGYGYTF. The CDR3 nucleotides are TGTGCCAGCAGTGAAGACGAGGGCAGATGGGGGTATGGCTACACCTTC.